This TCR beta chain was profiled in a study of T cell repertoires in cytomegalovirus infection. Overall study results and limits: HLA-C-restricted CMV clonotypes gave the most frequent clonotype in two of eight donors.

Via MiXCR, TCRdb re-called the reads, giving one row per CDR3 protein. This table holds around 300,000 distinct CDR3 sequences, more than 20% found once. Notes on this clonotype: What it binds is not known.

The CDR3 spans 14 residues. The junction had 5 bases not matched to a gene; V was cut back by 6 bases and J by 6 bases. Sequencing used PBMCs. This clonotype was sampled from a human donor in good health (CMV status not recorded). Some clones in this sample may be carry-over from other donors' samples. V gene TRBV12-3 or TRBV12-4 combines with J gene TRBJ2-1, with 10 bases aligning to TRBD1. Here the CDR3 reads CASRPGQGSNEQFF. The CDR3 bases are TGTGCCAGCAGACCGGGACAGGGGAGCAATGAGCAGTTCTTC.